This T cell receptor beta chain was sequenced for a study of neoadjuvant anti-PD-1 for oral cavity cancer. Six replicates per PBMC sample, mostly from around 500 ng of genomic DNA. Produced via immunoSEQ multiplex PCR; TCRdb's table is partial and in-frame only. Of about 42,000 clones in the sample, about three quarters were seen once. Time point given: after neoadjuvant nivolumab, at surgical resection. The TCR originated in a person between 40 and 85 years old with oral cavity squamous cell carcinoma. Material: PBMCs, obtained after nivolumab (anti-PD-1) treatment.

CDR3 DNA: TGTGCCAGCAGCCTCCGCGGGGCCTCCTACAATGAGCAGTTCTTC. The encoded protein is CASSLRGASYNEQFF. The V gene is TRBV5-6, the J gene TRBJ2-1, with D perhaps TRBD2 (6 bases). The CDR3 covers 15 residues. V shed 4 bases and J shed 0 bases, with 11 bases lying between them. The V gene's germline CDR1 is SGHDT and CDR2 YYEEEE.